A single sample is the source of the 22 T cell receptor beta chains below, sequenced in a study of OX40 agonist ivuxolimab in advanced cancers. The assay was immunoSEQ multiplex PCR, and TCRdb's table has in-frame clones only and misses some. This sample has about 22,000 clones, with 84% found just once. Sequences were derived from CD4+ or CD8+ T cells sorted from blood, sampled in a trial of the OX40 agonist ivuxolimab. These receptors originate from an adult with an advanced solid tumor such as melanoma, head and neck, liver or kidney cancer.

This sequence joins TRBV5-4 and TRBJ2-7; 12 bases match TRBD2. This CDR3 has 16 residues. V shed 4 bases and J 0 bases; nucleotides not matched to a gene: 5. Per the germline V gene, CDR1 is SGHNT and CDR2 is YYREEE (reference sequence). In nucleotides, the CDR3 is TGTGCCAGCAGCCGGGAACTAGCGGGAGGCTCCTACGAGCAGTACTTC. As protein: CASSRELAGGSYEQYF.

The chain links TRBV20-1 to TRBJ2-5; D is unclear. V was trimmed by 6 bases and J by 3 bases, leaving 5 bases between them. Germline CDR1 DFQATT, CDR2 SNEGSKA (reference sequence). The CDR3 runs 10 residues. The CDR3 DNA is TGCAGTGCAAATGAAGAGACCCAGTACTTC. It yields the protein CSANEETQYF.

This chain uses TRBV27 with TRBJ2-2, with a possible D match to TRBD1 (5 bases). The germline V gene encodes CDR1 MNHEY and CDR2 SMNVEV (reference sequence). V was cut by 6 bases and J by 2 bases, with 10 bases left in between. The CDR3 extends over 14 amino acids. The CDR3 DNA reads TGTGCCAGCAGGGGGCTAACAAACACCGGGGAGCTGTTTTTT. It encodes CASRGLTNTGELFF.

The rearrangement uses TRBV7-3 and TRBJ1-5; tentative D call: TRBD1 (6 bases). This CDR3 contains 16 residues. V shed 5 bases and J shed 6 bases, with 20 bases lying between them. CDR1 and CDR2 (germline): SGHTA, FQGTGA. CDR3 DNA sequence: TGTGCCAGCAGCCCCCCGGGGGGGGCGGTAGGTCAGCCCCAGCATTTT. It specifies CASSPPGGAVGQPQHF.

This clone occurred a few times. This chain joins TRBV6-1 and TRBJ1-1, with D unresolved. V lost 7 bases and J lost 4, with 13 bases in between. The V gene's germline CDR1 is MNHNS and CDR2 SASEGT. The CDR3 is 13 residues long. CDR3 sequence: CASKVTLLTEAFF. In DNA form, the CDR3 reads TGTGCCAGCAAGGTAACCCTTCTCACTGAAGCTTTCTTT.

V usage is TRBV9 and J usage is TRBJ1-1; D is possibly TRBD1 (5 bases). Germline assignment: CDR1 SGDLS and CDR2 YYNGEE. Between the trimmed V and J ends, which lost 0 bases and 0 bases, there was a span of 15 bases. CDR3 length: 17 residues. This chain's CDR3 is CASSVGLRGGMNTEAFF. In DNA, the CDR3 is TGTGCCAGCAGCGTAGGGTTAAGGGGAGGGATGAACACTGAAGCTTTCTTT. Full variable domain (rest looked up from reference TRBV9 and TRBJ1-1): DSGVTQTPKHLITATGQRVTLRCSPRSGDLSVYWYQQSLDQGLQFLIQYYNGEERAKGNILERFSAQQFPDLHSELNLSSLELGDSALYFCASSVGLRGGMNTEAFFGQGTRLTVV.

This clone has more than one count but fewer than ten. The chain links TRBV5-4 to TRBJ1-3; D is unresolved. Trimming left V 2 bases short and J 0 bases short, with 9 bases between. The CDR3 is 15 amino acids. Germline V gives CDR1 SGHNT, CDR2 YYREEE (reference sequence). The CDR3: CASSLSVDSGNTIYF. The CDR3 nucleotides read TGTGCCAGCAGCTTATCAGTGGACTCTGGAAACACCATATATTTT.

The chain links TRBV14 to TRBJ1-1, with unresolved D. Trimming took off 5 bases at V and 5 bases at J, with 18 bases between the two ends. The CDR3 consists of 15 residues. Germline V gene sequence: CDR1 SGHDN, CDR2 FVKESK. Written as DNA, the CDR3 is TGTGCCAGCAGCGAAACCGGGCCCAGGAGGACTGAAGCTTTCTTT. It encodes CASSETGPRRTEAFF.

The chain uses TRBV29-1 and TRBJ1-2; no clear D. The CDR3 consists of 14 residues. Deletions cut 0 bases from V and 7 bases from J, with 15 bases between. CDR1 and CDR2 (germline): SQVTM, ANQGSEA. CDR3 amino acids: CSVEDRRVGPGYTF. The CDR3 nucleotides read TGCAGCGTTGAAGATCGAAGGGTAGGTCCTGGCTACACCTTC.

This chain uses TRBV7-8 with TRBJ1-5, with D possibly matching TRBD1 (6 bases). This CDR3 contains 15 residues. V was shortened by 6 bases and J by 0 bases, with 12 bases between the two germline ends. Germline V gene data show CDR1 as SGHVS and CDR2 as FQNEAQ. The CDR3 is CASSYQGNSNQPQHF. CDR3 bases: TGTGCCAGCAGTTATCAGGGGAATAGCAATCAGCCCCAGCATTTT.

The V gene is TRBV18, the J gene TRBJ2-3; TRBD1 matches 8 bases. This CDR3 has 15 residues. The trim removed 3 bases at V and 0 bases at J, leaving 2 bases unmatched. Germline CDR1 is KGHSH and CDR2 is LQKENI. The CDR3 DNA sequence: TGTGCCAGCTCACCTCAGGGGGCCAGCACAGATACGCAGTATTTT. This translates into CASSPQGASTDTQYF.

This clone appeared a single time. The gene calls are TRBV11-1 and TRBJ1-2; D is perhaps TRBD1 (5 bases). V gave up 3 bases and J gave up 7 bases, with 21 bases separating them. The CDR3 spans 16 residues. Germline assignment: CDR1 SGHAT and CDR2 FQDESV (reference sequence). The CDR3 DNA is TGTGCCAGCAGCTTGCTAGGGACCGCCGGTTTTGGTGGCTACACCTTC. Amino acids: CASSLLGTAGFGGYTF.

The chain uses TRBV2 and TRBJ1-2; D call uncertain. Germline V gene sequence: CDR1 SNHLY, CDR2 FYNNEI. This CDR3 is 16 amino acids long. V was pared by 2 bases and J by 5 bases, with 18 bases between. In nucleotides, the CDR3 is TGTGCCAGCAGTGAAACGAGGGCGAGTGTTACGTATGGCTACACCTTC. Protein product: CASSETRASVTYGYTF. The variable domain in full, completed from reference TRBV2 and TRBJ1-2, reads EPEVTQTPSHQVTQMGQEVILRCVPISNHLYFYWYRQILGQKVEFLVSFYNNEISEKSEIFDDQFSVERPDGSNFTLKIRSTKLEDSAMYFCASSETRASVTYGYTFGSGTRLTVV.

The chain carries TRBV11-3 and TRBJ2-2; the match to TRBD2 covers 9 bases. J lost 3 bases, V lost 4 bases, and 6 bases had no gene match. The CDR3 consists of 16 residues. The germline V gene has CDR1 SGHNT and CDR2 YENEEA. CDR3 sequence reads: CASSSPSGVDTGELFF. In DNA form, the CDR3 reads TGTGCCAGCAGCTCTCCTAGCGGGGTAGACACCGGGGAGCTGTTTTTT.

The chain has TRBV2 and TRBJ2-1; 9 bases are shared with TRBD1. The V gene's germline CDR1 is SNHLY and CDR2 FYNNEI. CDR3 size: 14 residues. V was pared by 8 bases and J by 7 bases, with 9 bases of the junction left unmatched. The CDR3 is CASGWTGVGNEQFF. The CDR3 bases are TGTGCCAGCGGTTGGACAGGGGTTGGAAATGAGCAGTTCTTC.

The chain has TRBV7-6 and TRBJ1-2; no definite D call. The germline gives CDR1 SGHVS, CDR2 FNYEAQ. The CDR3 sequence is 13 residues long. The V end lost 3 bases, the J end lost 8 bases, and 13 bases lay between the germline ends. The CDR3 DNA sequence: TGTGCCAGCAGCTTTACGTGGGCAGGAGGCTACACCTTC. Translated: CASSFTWAGGYTF.

This clone was observed a handful of times. The CDR3, as DNA: TGTGCCAGCAGCCACCGGGACAGGGGCAATCAGCCCCAGCATTTT. Its protein is CASSHRDRGNQPQHF. This chain uses TRBV5-6 with TRBJ1-5; 9 nucleotides align to TRBD1. The V and J ends lost 4 bases and 2 bases, in that order; junction bases with no gene match: 4. This CDR3 has 15 residues. The germline gives CDR1 SGHDT, CDR2 YYEEEE.

There are a few counts of this clone. The V and J genes are TRBV30 and TRBJ1-1, with D maybe TRBD1 (6 bases). The CDR3 has 13 residues. Germline values: CDR1 GTSNPN, CDR2 SVGIG (reference sequence). V lost 2 bases, J lost 5 bases, and 12 bases lay in between. The CDR3 DNA is TGTGCCTGGAGTATCCAGGGGTGGACTGAAGCTTTCTTT. Translated, it gives CAWSIQGWTEAFF. Filled out from reference TRBV30 and TRBJ1-1, the complete variable domain reads SQTIHQWPATLVQPVGSPLSLECTVEGTSNPNLYWYRQAAGRGLQLLFYSVGIGQISSEVPQNLSASRPQDRQFILSSKKLLLSDSGFYLCAWSIQGWTEAFFGQGTRLTVV.

This clone is a singleton in its sample. The rearrangement joins TRBV28 to TRBJ2-1, with a possible D match to TRBD1 (6 bases). This CDR3 contains 13 residues. Trimming removed 8 bases from V and 4 bases from J, with 12 bases in between. The V gene's germline CDR1 is MDHEN and CDR2 SYDVKM. The CDR3 DNA is TGTGCCAGCTGGGGGCTAACTTACAATGAGCAGTTCTTC. As protein: CASWGLTYNEQFF.

This clone was detected only a few times. This chain joins TRBV7-2 and TRBJ2-1, with a tentative D call TRBD1 (6 bases). The V and J ends lost 5 bases and 8 bases respectively, with 19 bases between them. Germline-derived CDR1 and CDR2 are SGHTA and FQGNSA. The CDR3 length is 15 residues. The CDR3 DNA is TGTGCCAGCAGCCTAGATAAGGGGGTCGCCTATGAGCAGTTCTTC. Amino acid sequence: CASSLDKGVAYEQFF.

V usage is TRBV19 and J usage is TRBJ1-1; D remains unclear. Germline V lookup: CDR1 LNHDA, CDR2 SQIVND (reference sequence). The CDR3 totals 13 residues. Trimming stripped 0 bases from V and 0 bases from J, with 2 bases between. In DNA, the CDR3 is TGTGCCAGTAGTATAGACATGAACACTGAAGCTTTCTTT. Translated: CASSIDMNTEAFF.

This rearrangement joins TRBV30 to TRBJ2-7; D perhaps matches TRBD2 (6 bases). The CDR3 loop spans 14 amino acids. Germline V lookup: CDR1 GTSNPN, CDR2 SVGIG (reference sequence). V lost 3 bases, J lost 0 bases, and 12 bases lay in between. The DNA of the CDR3 is TGTGCCTGGAGATACCGGGGGTCCTCCTACGAGCAGTACTTC. Protein product: CAWRYRGSSYEQYF.